One sample yielded the 27 T cell receptor beta chains listed below, sequenced in a study of T cells after yellow fever vaccination. Each CDR3 protein is one row after TCRdb ran MiXCR on the 5' RACE reads. The table has more than 250,000 distinct CDR3 sequences, around 7.3% seen once. The sequenced sample was PBMCs, obtained roughly 46 days after the first yellow fever vaccination. The source of these receptors is a young man who received the YFV17D yellow fever vaccine.

This clonotype was seen a few times. The J gene is TRBJ1-2, the V gene TRBV29-1; 8 bases align to TRBD1. The V and J ends lost 4 bases and 8 bases, in that order; junction bases with no gene match: 9. CDR1 and CDR2 from the germline V gene are SQVTM and ANQGSEA. CDR3 length: 13 residues. The CDR3 is CSVGLGQGYGYTF. Written as DNA, the CDR3 is TGCAGCGTTGGTCTCGGACAGGGATACGGCTACACCTTC. Complete variable domain (other parts from reference TRBV29-1 and TRBJ1-2): SAVISQKPSRDICQRGTSLTIQCQVDSQVTMMFWYRQQPGQSLTLIATANQGSEATYESGFVIDKFPISRPNLTFSTLTVSNMSPEDSSIYLCSVGLGQGYGYTFGSGTRLTVV.

This clonotype came up a few times. The V call is TRBV6-5, the J call TRBJ1-5; D remains unclear. The CDR3 has 14 amino acids. Germline CDR1 and CDR2: MNHEY and SVGAGI. Trimming took off 0 bases at V and 5 bases at J, with 8 bases between the two ends. CDR3 DNA sequence: TGTGCCAGCAGTTACTCGATGAGCTATCAGCCCCAGCATTTT. The encoded protein is CASSYSMSYQPQHF.

V gene TRBV9 combines with J gene TRBJ1-2; D possibly corresponds to TRBD1 (6 bases). CDR1 and CDR2 from the germline V gene are SGDLS and YYNGEE. The V end lost 3 bases, the J end lost 2 bases, and 11 bases lay between the germline ends. The CDR3 consists of 14 residues. The CDR3 DNA reads TGTGCCAGCAGCGCCGACGGACAGAACTATGGCTACACCTTC. Its protein product is CASSADGQNYGYTF. Filled out from reference TRBV9 and TRBJ1-2, the complete variable domain reads DSGVTQTPKHLITATGQRVTLRCSPRSGDLSVYWYQQSLDQGLQFLIQYYNGEERAKGNILERFSAQQFPDLHSELNLSSLELGDSALYFCASSADGQNYGYTFGSGTRLTVV.

This clonotype has more than one count but fewer than ten. The rearrangement links TRBV7-3 to TRBJ2-2, with a tentative D call TRBD2 (5 bases). Germline V CDR1 and CDR2: SGHTA, FQGTGA. There are 13 residues in the CDR3. V shed 3 bases and J shed 6 bases, with 8 bases lying between them. DNA of the CDR3: TGTGCCAGCAGCTTCTGGGGAGCCGGGGAGCTGTTTTTT. This sequence encodes CASSFWGAGELFF.

This clonotype was picked up a small number of times. The rearrangement joins TRBV11-1 to TRBJ1-1; D gene uncertain. With 6 bases removed from V and 0 bases from J, the gap between germline ends came to 14 bases. The CDR3 extends over 15 amino acids. The germline V gene encodes CDR1 SGHAT and CDR2 FQDESV (reference sequence). This chain's CDR3 is CASSLEHWMNTEAFF. The CDR3 DNA is TGTGCCAGCAGTCTAGAACACTGGATGAACACTGAAGCTTTCTTT. The full variable domain, rest sourced from reference TRBV11-1 and TRBJ1-1, is EAEVAQSPRYKITEKSQAVAFWCDPISGHATLYWYRQILGQGPELLVQFQDESVVDDSQLPKDRFSAERLKGVDSTLKIQPAELGDSAMYLCASSLEHWMNTEAFFGQGTRLTVV.

The gene calls are TRBV12-3 or TRBV12-4 and TRBJ2-5; 10 bases match TRBD1. The CDR3 covers 15 residues. J gave up 5 bases and V 6 bases, and 9 bases lay outside the gene matches. The CDR3 DNA sequence: TGTGCCAGCAGCCCCGACAGGGGGCCCCAGGAGACCCAGTACTTC. Translation gives CASSPDRGPQETQYF.

This clonotype showed up just a few times. This CDR3 is CASSLAGTDTAYEQYF. Written as DNA, the CDR3 is TGTGCCAGCAGCTTAGCGGGGACAGACACAGCCTACGAGCAGTACTTC. This chain connects TRBV7-6 to TRBJ2-7; the match to TRBD1 covers 7 bases. The CDR3 is 16 amino acids. CDR1 is SGHVS, CDR2 FNYEAQ, per germline. Trimming at V came to 0 bases and at J to 2 bases, leaving 7 bases not matched to a gene.

This clonotype appeared a few times. The chain carries TRBV3-1 and TRBJ1-1; TRBD1 is a possible D gene (5 bases). Trimming removed 8 bases at V and 11 bases at J, with 18 bases between. Germline lookup yields CDR1 LGHDT and CDR2 YNNKEL (reference sequence). The CDR3 consists of 12 residues. The CDR3 here is CASSSTGGNAFF. The CDR3 DNA reads as TGTGCCAGCTCCTCGACGGGGGGTAATGCTTTCTTT.

In this sample, this clonotype turned up a few times. The V and J genes are TRBV9 and TRBJ1-2, with 7 bases identical to TRBD1. After removal of 4 bases from V and 4 bases from J, the junction contained 10 bases not matched to a gene. From germline, CDR1 is SGDLS and CDR2 YYNGEE. CDR3 length equals 15 residues. The CDR3 loop is CASSRTQGGSYGYTF. CDR3 nucleotides: TGTGCCAGCAGCAGAACCCAAGGGGGCTCCTATGGCTACACCTTC.

The genes are TRBV12-3 or TRBV12-4 and TRBJ1-1; D is possibly TRBD1 (5 bases). Trimming stripped 7 bases from V and 7 bases from J, with 13 bases between. The CDR3 covers 12 residues. CDR3 nucleotide sequence: TGTGCCAGCACTGCCTCGGGGGATGAAGCTTTCTTT. It yields the protein CASTASGDEAFF.

This clonotype was counted a few times. The V and J genes are TRBV14 and TRBJ2-7; D call uncertain. The CDR3 consists of 13 residues. Per germline, CDR1 SGHDN and CDR2 FVKESK. V was clipped by 4 bases and J by 2 bases, with 9 bases between them. This CDR3 is CASSLDTTYEQYF. CDR3 nucleotides: TGTGCCAGCAGCCTCGACACCACCTACGAGCAGTACTTC. Complete variable domain (other parts from reference TRBV14 and TRBJ2-7): EAGVTQFPSHSVIEKGQTVTLRCDPISGHDNLYWYRRVMGKEIKFLLHFVKESKQDESGMPNNRFLAERTGGTYSTLKVQPAELEDSGVYFCASSLDTTYEQYFGPGTRLTVT.

This clonotype came up a few times. This chain links TRBV7-8 with TRBJ2-2; 8 nucleotides agree with TRBD2. V dropped 1 base and J dropped 6; count of bases not matched to a gene: 7. The germline V gene has CDR1 SGHVS and CDR2 FQNEAQ. The CDR3 extends over 16 amino acids. DNA for the CDR3: TGTGCCAGCAGCTTAGTCTGGCGGGGGGATCCCGGGGAGCTGTTTTTT. As protein: CASSLVWRGDPGELFF.

This clonotype was seen at least ten times. V and J are TRBV23-1 and TRBJ2-3; 10 nucleotides line up with TRBD2. TRBV23-1 is annotated as an ORF whose role is uncertain. The J segment lost 5 bases and the V segment lost 0 bases, leaving 5 bases of the junction unmatched. The CDR3 length is 16 residues. The CDR3 DNA sequence: TGCGCCAGCAGTCAATCCGCTAGCGGGGGTGGAGATACGCAGTATTTT. It specifies CASSQSASGGGDTQYF.

This clonotype came up a few times. This chain links TRBV19 with TRBJ2-7; D possibly uses TRBD1 or TRBD2 (7 bases each). The germline V gene encodes CDR1 LNHDA and CDR2 SQIVND (reference sequence). The CDR3 length is 13 residues. V was shortened by 5 bases and J by 6 bases, with 14 bases between the two germline ends. DNA of the CDR3: TGTGCCAGTAGTTACAGGGGAGGGCGCGAGCAGTACTTC. This encodes CASSYRGGREQYF.

The chain employs TRBV5-1 and TRBJ2-1, with 7 bases identical to TRBD2. Germline CDR1 reads SGHRS; CDR2 reads YFSETQ. The J segment lost 7 bases and the V segment lost 4 bases, leaving 11 bases of the junction unmatched. The CDR3 consists of 15 residues. For the CDR3, the DNA is TGCGCCAGCAGCCCTGGGGGGGGACGGTGGAATGAGCAGTTCTTC. It translates to CASSPGGGRWNEQFF.

This clonotype has just a few counts. The chain joins TRBV5-1 to TRBJ2-7; D remains unclear. The germline gives CDR1 SGHRS, CDR2 YFSETQ. This CDR3 region has 13 residues. V was cut by 2 bases and J by 2 bases, with 8 bases left in between. The CDR3 loop is CASSFDKAYEQYF. The DNA of the CDR3 is TGCGCCAGCAGCTTTGATAAAGCCTACGAGCAGTACTTC.

Comments on this clonotype: This clone may be a read error of a much larger clone one base away. The chain has TRBV5-4 and TRBJ2-1, with unresolved D. Trimming left V 4 bases short and J 3 bases short, with 17 bases between. Germline CDR1 SGHNT, CDR2 YYREEE (reference sequence). CDR3 length equals 16 residues. The CDR3 here is CASSPPRSRYYNEQFF. CDR3 DNA sequence: TGTGCCAGCAGCCCCCCAAGGAGCAGGTACTACAATGAGCAGTTCTTC.

The chain combines TRBV4-2 with TRBJ2-3; D not certain. The CDR3 is 14 residues long. The germline CDR1 and CDR2 sequences are LGHNA and YNFKEQ. Trimming took off 0 bases at V and 6 bases at J, with 10 bases between the two ends. The CDR3 region is CASSQEASVDTQYF. CDR3 nucleotides: TGTGCCAGCAGCCAAGAAGCCAGTGTCGATACGCAGTATTTT.

A few counts support this clonotype. The J gene is TRBJ2-2, the V gene TRBV30, with D perhaps TRBD2 (6 bases). Germline loops: CDR1 GTSNPN, CDR2 SVGIG (reference sequence). The CDR3 runs 14 residues. V was clipped by 0 bases and J by 3 bases, with 8 bases between them. In DNA, the CDR3 is TGTGCCTGGAGTGTCGGGGGATACACCGGGGAGCTGTTTTTT. Protein sequence: CAWSVGGYTGELFF.

The rearrangement links TRBV6-1 to TRBJ1-6; D call uncertain. CDR3 length: 13 residues. V was cut by 3 bases and J by 6 bases, with 6 bases left in between. From germline, CDR1 is MNHNS and CDR2 SASEGT. The CDR3 protein is CASSDGFNSPLHF. The CDR3 bases are TGTGCCAGCAGTGACGGATTTAATTCACCCCTCCACTTT.

This clonotype showed up just a few times. This chain joins TRBV4-1 and TRBJ2-7; D is unresolved. V gave up 0 bases and J gave up 1 base, with 13 bases separating them. The germline V gene has CDR1 MGHRA and CDR2 YSYEKL. The CDR3 loop spans 16 amino acids. The CDR3 reads CASSQDAPRSSYEQYV. The CDR3 region has the DNA TGCGCCAGCAGCCAAGATGCCCCTAGATCGTCCTACGAGCAGTACGTC.

The chain links TRBV6-5 to TRBJ1-6, with D tentatively TRBD1 (5 bases). Trimming stripped 3 bases from V and 10 bases from J, with 22 bases between. The CDR3 has 17 residues. Germline values: CDR1 MNHEY, CDR2 SVGAGI. This chain's CDR3 is CASSYSFAGGTGSPLHF. The DNA for the CDR3 is TGTGCCAGCAGTTATTCGTTCGCAGGAGGGACGGGATCACCCCTCCACTTT.

This chain joins TRBV4-2 and TRBJ2-1; a weak D match, TRBD2 (5 bases). In germline, CDR1 is LGHNA, CDR2 YNFKEQ. The CDR3 spans 13 residues. Trimming left V 1 base short and J 8 bases short, with 9 bases between. The CDR3 DNA follows: TGTGCCAGCAGCCAAGTGGACGGGGATGAGCAGTTCTTC. This encodes CASSQVDGDEQFF.

In this sample, this clonotype turned up a few times. J is TRBJ1-1 and V is TRBV4-3, with TRBD1 as a possible D gene (5 bases). This CDR3 is built from 16 residues. CDR1 and CDR2 (germline): LGHNA, YSLEER. Trimming stripped 1 base from V and 0 bases from J, with 12 bases between. CDR3 in amino acids: CASSQVRKGMNTEAFF. As DNA, the CDR3 is TGCGCCAGCAGCCAAGTCAGGAAGGGGATGAACACTGAAGCTTTCTTT.

This clonotype was recorded many times. The V call is TRBV18, the J call TRBJ2-7; D gene uncertain. This CDR3 is 11 amino acids long. With 3 bases removed from V and 5 bases from J, the gap between germline ends came to 5 bases. CDR1 and CDR2 (germline): KGHSH, LQKENI. This CDR3 is CASSPLNEQYF. As DNA, the CDR3 is TGTGCCAGCTCACCCTTGAACGAGCAGTACTTC.

The chain links TRBV7-2 to TRBJ2-7; no firm D call. Germline-derived CDR1 and CDR2 are SGHTA and FQGNSA. The V end lost 2 bases, the J end lost 3 bases, and 14 bases lay between the germline ends. This CDR3 comprises 15 residues. This CDR3 is CASSLQDPTFYEQYF. For the CDR3, the DNA is TGTGCCAGCAGCTTACAGGACCCAACTTTCTACGAGCAGTACTTC. Full variable domain (remainder filled in from reference TRBV7-2 and TRBJ2-7): GAGVSQSPSNKVTEKGKDVELRCDPISGHTALYWYRQSLGQGLEFLIYFQGNSAPDKSGLPSDRFSAERTGGSVSTLTIQRTQQEDSAVYLCASSLQDPTFYEQYFGPGTRLTVT.

This clonotype occurred many times. This chain joins TRBV7-9 and TRBJ2-2; TRBD1 matches 7 bases. The CDR3 totals 16 residues. Losses at the gene ends were 5 bases for V and 0 bases for J; bases not matched to a gene: 6. Looked up from germline, CDR1 is SEHNR and CDR2 is FQNEAQ (reference sequence). The chain's CDR3 is CASSPPGTANTGELFF. DNA for the CDR3: TGTGCCAGCAGCCCCCCCGGGACAGCGAACACCGGGGAGCTGTTTTTT. Supplemented by reference TRBV7-9 and TRBJ2-2, the full variable domain reads DTGVSQNPRHKITKRGQNVTFRCDPISEHNRLYWYRQTLGQGPEFLTYFQNEAQLEKSRLLSDRFSAERPKGSFSTLEIQRTEQGDSAMYLCASSPPGTANTGELFFGEGSRLTVL.